This TCR beta chain was sequenced during a study of radiotherapy plus CTLA-4 blockade in lung cancer. Sequenced by immunoSEQ multiplex PCR; TCRdb stores in-frame clones only, minus some. The profile covers 89,000 or so clones, with around 83% appearing a single time and 3.4% taken by the ten largest. To note about this clone: Its antigen is currently unknown.

Focal radiation was given together with CTLA-4 blockade (ipilimumab) to patients with chemo-refractory metastatic non-small-cell lung cancer. Study conclusions and caveats: Blood TCR clones of tumor origin expanded after radiotherapy plus ipilimumab.

The sequences come from peripheral blood, collected from a patient treated with radiotherapy plus ipilimumab. The source is a human donor with non-small cell lung cancer who had a partial response to radiotherapy plus ipilimumab.

The CDR3 spells CASSPFGLAGAGGQETQYF. The CDR3 bases are TGTGCCAGCTCACCATTCGGACTAGCGGGAGCAGGAGGACAAGAGACCCAGTACTTC. The chain links TRBV18 to TRBJ2-5, with 13 bases aligning to TRBD2. In germline, CDR1 is KGHSH, CDR2 LQKENI. The V gene end was trimmed by 2 bases and the J gene end by 2 bases; junction bases not matched to a gene: 11. The CDR3 consists of 19 residues.